The 8 T cell receptor beta chains below were found in one sample sequenced in a study of cytomegalovirus exposure and HLA in healthy donors. Both 60 Vbeta primers and 13 Jbeta primers went into the PCR. The data were produced by immunoSEQ multiplex PCR, yet TCRdb's version contains in-frame clones alone and is incomplete. The listing records roughly 75,000 clones. The sample was PBMCs. The receptor source for this set is a middle-aged man in good health and CMV-seronegative.

V and J are TRBV6-6 and TRBJ1-3, with D possibly TRBD1 on 5 matching bases. In germline, CDR1 is MNHNY, CDR2 SVGAGI (reference sequence). Trimming pared 2 bases from V and 1 base from J, leaving 6 bases between. CDR3 length equals 14 residues. The DNA for the CDR3 is TGTGCCAGCAGTTACGGGACTTCTGGAAACACCATATATTTT. As protein: CASSYGTSGNTIYF.

The rearrangement joins TRBV10-1 to TRBJ2-5; D is unclear. The V gene's germline CDR1 is WNHNN and CDR2 SYGVQD (reference sequence). Trimming removed 5 bases from V and 5 bases from J, with 9 bases in between. The CDR3 is 12 amino acids. DNA for the CDR3: TGCGCCAGCAGTTCCAGGCCGGAGACCCAGTACTTC. Encoded protein: CASSSRPETQYF.

CDR3 sequence reads: CASSTGQGKGAYEQYF. For the CDR3, the DNA is TGTGCCAGCAGCACCGGACAGGGGAAGGGAGCCTACGAGCAGTACTTC. V and J are TRBV11-1 and TRBJ2-7; 9 positions match TRBD1. Germline CDR1 and CDR2: SGHAT and FQDESV (reference sequence). CDR3 length equals 16 residues. The V gene end was trimmed by 5 bases and the J gene end by 2 bases; junction bases not matched to a gene: 10.

The J gene is TRBJ2-2, the V gene TRBV19; 12 nucleotides match TRBD2. The germline V gene has CDR1 LNHDA and CDR2 SQIVND (reference sequence). V gave up 1 base and J gave up 6 bases; unmatched junction bases: 0. This CDR3 has 15 amino acids. CDR3 sequence (DNA): TGTGCCAGTAGTATAGGACTAGCGGGGGCCGGGGAGCTGTTTTTT. Its translation: CASSIGLAGAGELFF. The variable domain in full, with the rest retrieved from reference TRBV19 and TRBJ2-2, is DGGITQSPKYLFRKEGQNVTLSCEQNLNHDAMYWYRQDPGQGLRLIYYSQIVNDFQKGDIAEGYSVSREKKESFPLTVTSAQKNPTAFYLCASSIGLAGAGELFFGEGSRLTVL.

This chain uses TRBV4-3 with TRBJ2-3, with 8 positions matching TRBD1. Germline trimming cut 1 base from V and 3 bases from J; bases unmatched to any gene: 6. The CDR3 length is 16 residues. Germline CDR1 is LGHNA and CDR2 is YSLEER. The CDR3, as DNA: TGCGCCAGCAGCCAAGGACACAGGGGGTGGACAGATACGCAGTATTTT. This gives the protein CASSQGHRGWTDTQYF.

The CDR3 DNA sequence: TGTGCCAGCAGCTTAGGAATACAGGGCCTCGAGCAGTACTTC. Encoded protein: CASSLGIQGLEQYF. The rearrangement uses TRBV7-2 and TRBJ2-7; D possibly corresponds to TRBD1 (6 bases). This CDR3 is 14 amino acids long. Germline lookup yields CDR1 SGHTA and CDR2 FQGNSA. V was trimmed by 1 base and J by 6 bases, leaving 13 bases between them.

The V call is TRBV4-1, the J call TRBJ2-1; TRBD2 matches at 13 bases. The CDR3 is 18 residues long. V lost 5 bases and J lost 0; bases outside the gene matches: 7. CDR1 is MGHRA and CDR2 is YSYEKL in the germline V gene. The chain's CDR3 is CASSYGLAGASSYNEQFF. The CDR3, as DNA: TGCGCCAGCAGCTATGGACTAGCGGGGGCGAGCTCCTACAATGAGCAGTTCTTC.

The V call is TRBV2, the J call TRBJ2-7, with 10 positions matching TRBD1. V shed 5 bases, J shed 4 bases, and the junction held 5 bases outside the gene matches. The CDR3 totals 14 residues. CDR1 and CDR2 from the germline V gene are SNHLY and FYNNEI. CDR3 loop: CASSYGTGAYEQYF. The CDR3, as DNA: TGTGCCAGCAGTTACGGGACAGGGGCGTACGAGCAGTACTTC.